This TCR beta chain emerged from a study of shared clonotypes between healthy human individuals. Study findings and constraints: Represented genetic and exposure-history diversity was restricted by having few donors. Clonotype sharing across several donors was observed for roughly 5% of naive CD4 clonotypes.

Each of the donors was a healthy adult who was HIV-negative and had not had a recent acute infection or vaccination. Assay used: immunoSEQ multiplex PCR; TCRdb lists only in-frame clones, some missing. The sample lists about 1.4 million clones; around 97% were seen once. Comment on this clone: Its antigen is not known.

The CDR3 runs to 16 residues. V was pared by 1 base and J by 2 bases, with 12 bases between. Germline assignment: CDR1 SEHNR and CDR2 FQNEAQ (reference sequence). Sequences were obtained from naive CD4+ T cells sorted from blood. Subset in this sample: CD45RA+ positively selected. The chain combines TRBV7-9 with TRBJ1-5; D call uncertain. This clonotype was obtained from a man aged 25-45 years in good health. The chain's CDR3 is CASSLVAGTRNQPQHF. The CDR3 region has the DNA TGTGCCAGCAGCTTAGTGGCCGGTACCCGCAATCAGCCCCAGCATTTT.